The clone carrying this TCR beta chain has just a few counts. What it binds is not known. Other DNA variants within this sample encode the same CDR3. The V end was cut by 0 bases, the J end by 2 bases, with 8 bases between. Germline V gene lookup returns CDR1 SGHNT and CDR2 YYREEE (reference sequence). This CDR3 has 14 residues. Naive CD45RA+ and memory CD45RA-negative subsets were split from CD4+ cells. The sample originates from a study of shared clonotypes between healthy human individuals. Study summary: Three CD4 naive, three CD4 memory, two CD8 naive and one CD8 memory plate were used per donor.

Each cell subset's genomic DNA was divided evenly among several immunoSEQ plates. TCRdb keeps only in-frame clones here, not all; method: immunoSEQ multiplex PCR. The data show over 2 million clones, around 90% seen once. Study conclusions and caveats: Non-shared clonotypes had lower generation probabilities than those shared by all four donors.

The chain employs TRBV5-4 and TRBJ1-2; TRBD1 might be the D (5 bases). The receptor's source is a man aged 18 to 29 in good health. Some clones in this sample may be carry-over from other donors' samples. Sequenced sample: naive CD4+ T cells from PBMCs. Noted subset: CD45RA+ positively selected. CDR3 nucleotides: TGTGCCAGCAGCTTGGGGGGCTCGAACTATGGCTACACCTTC. Amino acids: CASSLGGSNYGYTF.